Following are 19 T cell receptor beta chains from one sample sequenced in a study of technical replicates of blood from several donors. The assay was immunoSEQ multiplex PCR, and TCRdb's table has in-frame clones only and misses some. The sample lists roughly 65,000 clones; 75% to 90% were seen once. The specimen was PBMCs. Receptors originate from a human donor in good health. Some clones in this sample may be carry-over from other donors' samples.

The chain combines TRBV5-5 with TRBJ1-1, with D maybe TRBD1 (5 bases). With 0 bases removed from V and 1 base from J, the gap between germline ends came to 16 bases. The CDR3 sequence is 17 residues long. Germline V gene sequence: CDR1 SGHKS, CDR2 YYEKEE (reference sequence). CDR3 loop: CASSLGQGGIWNTEAFF. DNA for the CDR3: TGTGCCAGCAGCTTGGGGCAGGGAGGTATATGGAACACTGAAGCTTTCTTT.

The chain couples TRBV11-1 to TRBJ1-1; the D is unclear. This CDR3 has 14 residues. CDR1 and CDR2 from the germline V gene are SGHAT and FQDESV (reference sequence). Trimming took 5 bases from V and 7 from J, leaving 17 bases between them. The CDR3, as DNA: TGTGCCAGCAGCCAACCGGACCGGGCGGGTGAAGCTTTCTTT. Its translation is CASSQPDRAGEAFF.

CDR3 residues: CASSKSGGYGYTF. In nucleotides, the CDR3 is TGTGCCAGCTCTAAGTCAGGGGGCTATGGCTACACCTTC. V and J are TRBV6-5 and TRBJ1-2, with 7 positions matching TRBD1. The germline V gene encodes CDR1 MNHEY and CDR2 SVGAGI. The CDR3 extends over 13 amino acids. Trimming took 8 bases from V and 4 from J; bases not matched to a gene: 7.

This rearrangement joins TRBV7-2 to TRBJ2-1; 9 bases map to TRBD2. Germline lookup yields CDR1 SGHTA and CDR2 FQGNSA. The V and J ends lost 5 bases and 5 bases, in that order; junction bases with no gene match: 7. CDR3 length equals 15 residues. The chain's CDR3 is CASSAPSGMNNEQFF. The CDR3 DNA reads TGTGCCAGCAGCGCCCCTAGCGGGATGAACAATGAGCAGTTCTTC.

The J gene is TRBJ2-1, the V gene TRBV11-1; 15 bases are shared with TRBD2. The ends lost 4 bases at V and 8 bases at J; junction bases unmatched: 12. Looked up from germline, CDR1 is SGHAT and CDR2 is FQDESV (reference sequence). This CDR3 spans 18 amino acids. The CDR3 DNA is TGTGCCAGCAGCTCTGTCCCGGGACTAGCGGGAGGTTTCGATGAGCAGTTCTTC. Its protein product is CASSSVPGLAGGFDEQFF.

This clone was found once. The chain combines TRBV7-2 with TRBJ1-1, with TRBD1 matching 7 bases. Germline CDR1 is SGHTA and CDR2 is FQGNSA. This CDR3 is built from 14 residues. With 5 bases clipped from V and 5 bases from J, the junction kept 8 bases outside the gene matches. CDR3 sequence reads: CASSRTDRLTEAFF. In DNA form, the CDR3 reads TGTGCCAGCAGCCGAACGGACAGGTTGACTGAAGCTTTCTTT.

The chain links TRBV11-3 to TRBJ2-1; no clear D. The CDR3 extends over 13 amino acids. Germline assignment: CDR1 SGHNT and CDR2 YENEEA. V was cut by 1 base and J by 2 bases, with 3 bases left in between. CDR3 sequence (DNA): TGTGCCAGCAGCTTAGCGGCCTACAATGAGCAGTTCTTC. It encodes CASSLAAYNEQFF. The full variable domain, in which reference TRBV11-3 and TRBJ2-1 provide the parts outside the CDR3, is EAGVVQSPRYKIIEKKQPVAFWCNPISGHNTLYWYLQNLGQGPELLIRYENEEAVDDSQLPKDRFSAERLKGVDSTLKIQPAELGDSAVYLCASSLAAYNEQFFGPGTRLTVL.

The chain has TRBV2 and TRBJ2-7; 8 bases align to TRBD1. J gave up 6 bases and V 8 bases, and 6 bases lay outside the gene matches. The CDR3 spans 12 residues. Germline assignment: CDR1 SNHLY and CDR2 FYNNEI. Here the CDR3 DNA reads TGTGCCAGCGCTAACAGGGGGACCGAGCAGTACTTC. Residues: CASANRGTEQYF.

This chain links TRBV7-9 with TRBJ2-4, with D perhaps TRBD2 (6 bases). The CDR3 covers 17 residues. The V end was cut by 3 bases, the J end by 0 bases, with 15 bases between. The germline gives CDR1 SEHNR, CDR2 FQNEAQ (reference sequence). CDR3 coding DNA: TGTGCCAGCAGCTTCTCTGGTAGCGGCCAAGCCAAAAACATTCAGTACTTC. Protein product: CASSFSGSGQAKNIQYF.

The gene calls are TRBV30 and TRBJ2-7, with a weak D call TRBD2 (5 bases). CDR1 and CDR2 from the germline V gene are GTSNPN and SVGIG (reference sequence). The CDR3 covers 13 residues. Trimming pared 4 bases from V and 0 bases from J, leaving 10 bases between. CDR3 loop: CAWTEGSSYEQYF. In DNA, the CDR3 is TGTGCCTGGACCGAGGGCAGCTCCTACGAGCAGTACTTC.

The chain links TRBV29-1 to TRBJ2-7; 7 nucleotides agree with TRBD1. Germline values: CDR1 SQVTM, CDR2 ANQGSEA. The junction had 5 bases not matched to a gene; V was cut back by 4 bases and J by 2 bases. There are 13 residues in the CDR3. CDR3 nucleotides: TGCAGCGTTGGACAAGGGACAGCCTACGAGCAGTACTTC. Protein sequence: CSVGQGTAYEQYF.

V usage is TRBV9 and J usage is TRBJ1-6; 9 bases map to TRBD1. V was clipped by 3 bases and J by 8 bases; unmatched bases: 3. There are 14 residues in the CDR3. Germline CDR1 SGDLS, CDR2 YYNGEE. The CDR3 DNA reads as TGTGCCAGCAGCGACCGGACAGGGGATTCACCCCTCCACTTT. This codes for CASSDRTGDSPLHF.

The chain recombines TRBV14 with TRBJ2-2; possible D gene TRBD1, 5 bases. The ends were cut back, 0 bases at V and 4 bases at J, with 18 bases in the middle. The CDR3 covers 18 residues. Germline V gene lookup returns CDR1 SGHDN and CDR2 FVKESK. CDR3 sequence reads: CASSQDWGIRVGTGELFF. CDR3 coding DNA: TGTGCCAGCAGCCAAGATTGGGGTATCAGGGTCGGCACCGGGGAGCTGTTTTTT.

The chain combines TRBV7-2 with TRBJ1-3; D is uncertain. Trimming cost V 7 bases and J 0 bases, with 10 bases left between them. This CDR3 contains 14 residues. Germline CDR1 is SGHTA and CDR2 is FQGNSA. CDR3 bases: TGTGCCAGCACCGTCTTTAGCTCTGGAAACACCATATATTTT. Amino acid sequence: CASTVFSSGNTIYF.

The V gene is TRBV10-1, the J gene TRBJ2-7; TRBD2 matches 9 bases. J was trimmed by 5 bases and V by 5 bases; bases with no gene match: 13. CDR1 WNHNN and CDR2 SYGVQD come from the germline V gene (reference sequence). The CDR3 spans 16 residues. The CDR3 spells CASSLPGLANANEQYF. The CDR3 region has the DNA TGCGCCAGCAGTCTCCCGGGACTAGCAAACGCCAACGAGCAGTACTTC.

The CDR3 bases are TGTGCCAGCGGGGTGCAACAGGGGAAGGAGACCCAGTACTTC. This codes for CASGVQQGKETQYF. The V and J genes are TRBV6-5 and TRBJ2-5; 7 bases are shared with TRBD1. The CDR3 contains 14 residues. In germline, CDR1 is MNHEY, CDR2 SVGAGI. Germline trimming cut 8 bases from V and 5 bases from J; bases unmatched to any gene: 11.

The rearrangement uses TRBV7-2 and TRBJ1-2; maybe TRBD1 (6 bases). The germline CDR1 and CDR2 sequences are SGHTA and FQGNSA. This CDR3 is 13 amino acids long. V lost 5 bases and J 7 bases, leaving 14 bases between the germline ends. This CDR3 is CASSAQGKGGYTF. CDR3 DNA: TGTGCCAGCAGCGCACAGGGTAAGGGTGGCTACACCTTC.

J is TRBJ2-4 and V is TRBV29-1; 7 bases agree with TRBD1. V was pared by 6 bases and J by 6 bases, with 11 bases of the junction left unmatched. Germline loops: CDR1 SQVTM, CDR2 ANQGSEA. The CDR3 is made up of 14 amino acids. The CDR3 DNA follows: TGCAGCGTCCGCTCGACAGGGCGAGGAAACATTCAGTACTTC. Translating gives CSVRSTGRGNIQYF. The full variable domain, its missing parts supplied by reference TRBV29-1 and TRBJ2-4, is SAVISQKPSRDICQRGTSLTIQCQVDSQVTMMFWYRQQPGQSLTLIATANQGSEATYESGFVIDKFPISRPNLTFSTLTVSNMSPEDSSIYLCSVRSTGRGNIQYFGAGTRLSVL.

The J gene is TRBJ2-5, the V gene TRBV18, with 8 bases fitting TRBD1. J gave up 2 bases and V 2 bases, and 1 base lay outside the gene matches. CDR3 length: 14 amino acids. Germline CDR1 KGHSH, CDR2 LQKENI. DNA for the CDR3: TGTGCCAGCTCACCAGGGACAGGACAAGAGACCCAGTACTTC. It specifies CASSPGTGQETQYF. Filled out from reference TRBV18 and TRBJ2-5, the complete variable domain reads NAGVMQNPRHLVRRRGQEARLRCSPMKGHSHVYWYRQLPEEGLKFMVYLQKENIIDESGMPKERFSAEFPKEGPSILRIQQVVRGDSAAYFCASSPGTGQETQYFGPGTRLLVL.